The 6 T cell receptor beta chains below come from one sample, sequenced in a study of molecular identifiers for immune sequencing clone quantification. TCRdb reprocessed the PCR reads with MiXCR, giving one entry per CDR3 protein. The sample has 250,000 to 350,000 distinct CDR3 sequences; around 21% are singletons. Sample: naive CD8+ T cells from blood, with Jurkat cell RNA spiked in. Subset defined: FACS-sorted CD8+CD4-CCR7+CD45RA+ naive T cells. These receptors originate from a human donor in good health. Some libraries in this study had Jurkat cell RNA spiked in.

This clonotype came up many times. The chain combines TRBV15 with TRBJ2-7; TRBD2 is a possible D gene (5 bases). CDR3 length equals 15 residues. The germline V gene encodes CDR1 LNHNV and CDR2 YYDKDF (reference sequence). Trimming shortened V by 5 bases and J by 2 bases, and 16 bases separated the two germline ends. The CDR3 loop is CATSGGDVGPYEQYF. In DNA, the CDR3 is TGTGCCACCAGCGGAGGAGATGTCGGGCCCTACGAGCAGTACTTC.

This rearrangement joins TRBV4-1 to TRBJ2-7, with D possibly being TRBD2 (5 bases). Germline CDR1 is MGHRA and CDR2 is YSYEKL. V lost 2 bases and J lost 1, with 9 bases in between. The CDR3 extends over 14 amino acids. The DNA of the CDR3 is TGCGCCAGCAGCCAACCGACGGGATCCTACGAGCAGTACTTC. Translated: CASSQPTGSYEQYF.

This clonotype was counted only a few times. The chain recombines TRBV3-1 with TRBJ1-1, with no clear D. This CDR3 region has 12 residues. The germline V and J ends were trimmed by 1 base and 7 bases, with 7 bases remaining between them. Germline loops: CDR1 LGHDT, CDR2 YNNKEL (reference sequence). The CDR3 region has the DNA TGTGCCAGCAGCCAAGGGGTAGATGAAGCTTTCTTT. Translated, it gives CASSQGVDEAFF.

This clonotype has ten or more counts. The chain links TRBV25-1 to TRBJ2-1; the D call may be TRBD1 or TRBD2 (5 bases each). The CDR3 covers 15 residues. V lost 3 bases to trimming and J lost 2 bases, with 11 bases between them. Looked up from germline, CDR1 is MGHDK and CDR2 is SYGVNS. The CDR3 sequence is CASSETRDPYNEQFF. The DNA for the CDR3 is TGTGCCAGCAGTGAGACACGGGACCCCTACAATGAGCAGTTCTTC.

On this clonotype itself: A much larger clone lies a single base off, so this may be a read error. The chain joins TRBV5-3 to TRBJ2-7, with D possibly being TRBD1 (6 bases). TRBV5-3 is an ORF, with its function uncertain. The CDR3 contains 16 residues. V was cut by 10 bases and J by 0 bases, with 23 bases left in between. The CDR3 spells CAGSLTGPVSSYEQYF. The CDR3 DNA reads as TGTGCCGGCAGCTTGACAGGCCCAGTGAGCTCCTACGAGCAGTACTTC.

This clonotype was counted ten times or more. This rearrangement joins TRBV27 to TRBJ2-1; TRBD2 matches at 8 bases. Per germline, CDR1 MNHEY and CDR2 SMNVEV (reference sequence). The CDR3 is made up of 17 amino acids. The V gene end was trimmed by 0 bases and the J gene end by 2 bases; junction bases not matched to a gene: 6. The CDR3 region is CASSLSKLAATYNEQFF. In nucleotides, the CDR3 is TGTGCCAGCAGTTTATCCAAACTAGCGGCCACCTACAATGAGCAGTTCTTC.